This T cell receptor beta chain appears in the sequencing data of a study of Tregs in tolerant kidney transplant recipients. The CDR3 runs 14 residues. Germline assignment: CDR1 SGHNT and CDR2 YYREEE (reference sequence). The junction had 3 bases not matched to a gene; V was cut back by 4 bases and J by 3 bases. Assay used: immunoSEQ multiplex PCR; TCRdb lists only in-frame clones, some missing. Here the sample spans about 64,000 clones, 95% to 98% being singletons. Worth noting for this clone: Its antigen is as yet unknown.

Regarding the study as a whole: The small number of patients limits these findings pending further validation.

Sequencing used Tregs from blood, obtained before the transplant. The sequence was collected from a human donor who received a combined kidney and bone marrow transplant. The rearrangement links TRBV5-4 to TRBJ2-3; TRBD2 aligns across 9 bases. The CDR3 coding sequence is TGTGCCAGCAGCAAGACTAGCGGAACAGATACGCAGTATTTT. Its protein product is CASSKTSGTDTQYF.